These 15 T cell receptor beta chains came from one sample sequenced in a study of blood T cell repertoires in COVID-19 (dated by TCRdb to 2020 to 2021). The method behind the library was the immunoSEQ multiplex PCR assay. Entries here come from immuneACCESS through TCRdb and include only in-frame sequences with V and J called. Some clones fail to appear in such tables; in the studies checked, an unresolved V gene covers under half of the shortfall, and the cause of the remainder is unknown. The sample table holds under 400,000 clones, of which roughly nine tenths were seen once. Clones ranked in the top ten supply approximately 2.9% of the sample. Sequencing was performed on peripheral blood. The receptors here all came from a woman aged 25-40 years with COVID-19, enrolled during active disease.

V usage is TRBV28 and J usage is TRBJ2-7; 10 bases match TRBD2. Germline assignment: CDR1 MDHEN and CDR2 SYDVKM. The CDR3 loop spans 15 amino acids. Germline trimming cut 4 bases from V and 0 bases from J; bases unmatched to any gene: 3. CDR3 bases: TGTGCCAGCAGTTCATCTAGCGGGAGCTCCTACGAGCAGTACTTC. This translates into CASSSSSGSSYEQYF.

As DNA, the CDR3 is TGTGCCAGCAGCTCAGGGGGCGTTCTTAAGAACTATGGCTACACCTTC. Protein: CASSSGGVLKNYGYTF. This chain joins TRBV7-9 and TRBJ1-2; 8 bases line up with TRBD1. V was clipped by 4 bases and J by 2 bases; unmatched bases: 9. The CDR3 contains 16 residues. Germline CDR1 and CDR2: SEHNR and FQNEAQ (reference sequence).

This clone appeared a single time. This CDR3 is CASSPAQGDYEQYF. DNA for the CDR3: TGTGCCAGCTCACCGGCACAGGGCGACTACGAGCAGTACTTC. The chain uses TRBV18 and TRBJ2-7, with a tentative D call TRBD1 (6 bases). V was pared by 3 bases and J by 3 bases, with 12 bases between. The CDR3 is made up of 14 amino acids. The germline V gene encodes CDR1 KGHSH and CDR2 LQKENI.

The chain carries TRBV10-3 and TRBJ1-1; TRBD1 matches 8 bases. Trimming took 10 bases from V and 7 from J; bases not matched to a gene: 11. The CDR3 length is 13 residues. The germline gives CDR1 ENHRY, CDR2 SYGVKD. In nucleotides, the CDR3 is TGTGCCAGCAACAAGGGACAGGACCGTGAAGCTTTCTTT. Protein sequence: CASNKGQDREAFF.

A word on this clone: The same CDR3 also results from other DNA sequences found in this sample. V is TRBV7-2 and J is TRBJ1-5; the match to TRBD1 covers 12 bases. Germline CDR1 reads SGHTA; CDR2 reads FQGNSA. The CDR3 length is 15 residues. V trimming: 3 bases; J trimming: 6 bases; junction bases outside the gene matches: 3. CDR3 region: CASSFGTGGGQPQHF. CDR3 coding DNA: TGTGCCAGCAGCTTCGGGACAGGGGGCGGTCAGCCCCAGCATTTT.

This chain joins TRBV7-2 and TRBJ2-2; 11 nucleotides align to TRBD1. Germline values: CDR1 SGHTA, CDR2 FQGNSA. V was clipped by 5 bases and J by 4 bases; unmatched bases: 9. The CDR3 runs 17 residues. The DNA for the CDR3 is TGTGCCAGCAGCCCTGGGACAGGGGGAAGTATCACCGGGGAGCTGTTTTTT. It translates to CASSPGTGGSITGELFF.

The CDR3 region has the DNA TGTGCCAGCAGCTGGATGGGGACAGATTCTAACTATGGCTACACCTTC. Protein sequence: CASSWMGTDSNYGYTF. This chain connects TRBV5-4 to TRBJ1-2, with 7 positions matching TRBD1. V trimming: 3 bases; J trimming: 0 bases; junction bases outside the gene matches: 8. The CDR3 is 16 amino acids. Germline CDR1 reads SGHNT; CDR2 reads YYREEE (reference sequence).

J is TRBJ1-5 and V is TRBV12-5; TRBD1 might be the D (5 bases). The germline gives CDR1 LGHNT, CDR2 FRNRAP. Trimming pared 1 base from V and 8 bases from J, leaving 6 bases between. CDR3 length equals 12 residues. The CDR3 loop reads CASGLAREPQHF. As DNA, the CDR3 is TGTGCTAGTGGTTTGGCCAGGGAGCCCCAGCATTTT. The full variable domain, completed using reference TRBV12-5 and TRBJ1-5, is DARVTQTPRHKVTEMGQEVTMRCQPILGHNTVFWYRQTMMQGLELLAYFRNRAPLDDSGMPKDRFSAEMPDATLATLKIQPSEPRDSAVYFCASGLAREPQHFGDGTRLSIL.

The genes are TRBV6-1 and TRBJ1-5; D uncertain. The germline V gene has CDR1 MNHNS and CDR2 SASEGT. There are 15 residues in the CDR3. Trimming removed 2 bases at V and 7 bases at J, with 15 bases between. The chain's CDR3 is CASSETRQSGQPQHF. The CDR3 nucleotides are TGTGCCAGCAGTGAAACTCGCCAATCGGGGCAGCCCCAGCATTTT.

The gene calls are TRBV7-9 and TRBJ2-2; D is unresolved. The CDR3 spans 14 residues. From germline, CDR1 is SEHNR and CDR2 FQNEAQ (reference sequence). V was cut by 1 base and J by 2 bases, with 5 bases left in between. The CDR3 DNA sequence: TGTGCCAGCAGCTTAGGCTATAACACCGGGGAGCTGTTTTTT. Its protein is CASSLGYNTGELFF.

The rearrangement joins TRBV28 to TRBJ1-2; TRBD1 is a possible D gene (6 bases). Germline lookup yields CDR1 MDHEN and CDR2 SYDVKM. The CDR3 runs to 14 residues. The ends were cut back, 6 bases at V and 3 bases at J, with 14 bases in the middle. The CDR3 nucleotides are TGTGCCAGCAGCAACGGGGACACGTACTATGGCTACACCTTC. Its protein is CASSNGDTYYGYTF.

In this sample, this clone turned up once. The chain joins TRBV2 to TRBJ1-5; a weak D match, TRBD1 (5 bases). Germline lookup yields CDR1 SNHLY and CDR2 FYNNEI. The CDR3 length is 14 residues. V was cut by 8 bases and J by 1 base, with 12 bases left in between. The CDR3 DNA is TGTGCCAGCCGGGGGGGTCTCAGCAATCAGCCCCAGCATTTT. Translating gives CASRGGLSNQPQHF.

CDR3 loop: CASSRGNHGDQPQHF. CDR3 DNA sequence: TGTGCCAGCAGTCGAGGGAATCACGGCGATCAGCCCCAGCATTTT. This chain links TRBV6-5 with TRBJ1-5, with D hard to call. V lost 5 bases and J lost 5, with 16 bases in between. Germline loops: CDR1 MNHEY, CDR2 SVGAGI. CDR3 length: 15 amino acids.

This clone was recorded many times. The CDR3 DNA reads TGTGCCAGCAGTTCGGGGCGGGAGGGGAGCTCCTACAATGAGCAGTTCTTC. Encoded protein: CASSSGREGSSYNEQFF. The J gene is TRBJ2-1, the V gene TRBV11-2; 9 positions match TRBD2. Germline CDR1 and CDR2: SGHAT and FQNNGV. The CDR3 loop spans 17 amino acids. The trim removed 6 bases at V and 0 bases at J, leaving 9 bases unmatched.

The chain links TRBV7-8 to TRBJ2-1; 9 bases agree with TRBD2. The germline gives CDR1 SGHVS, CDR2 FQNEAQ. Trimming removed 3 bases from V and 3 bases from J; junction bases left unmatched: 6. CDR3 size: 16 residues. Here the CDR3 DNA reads TGTGCCAGCAGCTTTCTTATAGCGGGGGACTACAATGAGCAGTTCTTC. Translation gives CASSFLIAGDYNEQFF.